The 2 T cell receptor beta chains listed next were all sequenced from one sample in a study of CD8 T cells in ankylosing spondylitis. Study-wide findings and caveats: Ankylosing spondylitis blood appeared to be characterized by a TCR beta motif of several highly homologous variants.

These receptors have no known antigen. In TCRdb, the 5' RACE reads were re-called with MiXCR into one record per CDR3 protein. The sample consists of around 220,000 distinct CDR3 sequences, 15% to 20% of them appearing once. Material: blood, either unsorted or a sorted T cell fraction (not recorded which). The receptors were gathered from a male donor with ankylosing spondylitis.

The rearrangement uses TRBV7-9 and TRBJ1-1; perhaps TRBD1 as D (6 bases). V was shortened by 6 bases and J by 8 bases, with 16 bases between the two germline ends. This CDR3 is built from 13 residues. Germline CDR1 and CDR2: SEHNR and FQNEAQ (reference sequence). The CDR3 region is CASSLIQGEEAFF. In DNA form, the CDR3 reads TGTGCCAGCAGTCTAATACAGGGTGAGGAAGCTTTCTTT.

The chain has TRBV25-1 and TRBJ1-2; a weak D match, TRBD1 (5 bases). The CDR3 is made up of 14 amino acids. V gave up 3 bases and J gave up 6 bases, with 14 bases separating them. CDR1 is MGHDK, CDR2 SYGVNS, per germline. The CDR3 protein is CASSDEGPLHGYTF. The CDR3 coding sequence is TGTGCCAGCAGTGACGAGGGACCTTTACATGGCTACACCTTC.